Following are 22 T cell receptor beta chains from one sample sequenced in a study of blood T cell repertoires in COVID-19. The method was immunoSEQ multiplex PCR; TCRdb's version includes in-frame clones alone and lacks a portion of them. The sample has roughly 390,000 clones; approximately 87% are singletons. The sequenced sample consisted of peripheral blood. Receptors originate from a woman aged 25 to 39 with COVID-19, enrolled during active disease.

The chain employs TRBV4-1 and TRBJ1-3; 8 bases align to TRBD1. The CDR3 runs to 15 residues. The trim removed 4 bases at V and 0 bases at J, leaving 2 bases unmatched. CDR1 MGHRA and CDR2 YSYEKL come from the germline V gene. The CDR3 spells CASSPGTGSGNTIYF. The CDR3 coding sequence is TGCGCCAGCAGCCCTGGGACAGGCTCTGGAAACACCATATATTTT.

This chain links TRBV11-1 with TRBJ2-1, with 7 nucleotides matching TRBD1. J was trimmed by 6 bases and V by 5 bases; bases with no gene match: 4. CDR3 length equals 13 residues. Germline loops: CDR1 SGHAT, CDR2 FQDESV (reference sequence). The CDR3 spells CASSKDRFNEQFF. CDR3 DNA sequence: TGTGCCAGCAGCAAGGACAGGTTCAATGAGCAGTTCTTC. Using reference TRBV11-1 and TRBJ2-1 for the parts outside the CDR3, the full variable domain is EAEVAQSPRYKITEKSQAVAFWCDPISGHATLYWYRQILGQGPELLVQFQDESVVDDSQLPKDRFSAERLKGVDSTLKIQPAELGDSAMYLCASSKDRFNEQFFGPGTRLTVL.

The rearrangement links TRBV18 to TRBJ2-2; tentative D call: TRBD1 (5 bases). Germline lookup yields CDR1 KGHSH and CDR2 LQKENI. Trimming took 7 bases from V and 7 from J, leaving 16 bases between them. The CDR3 runs 14 residues. The CDR3 reads CASLGSREDGELFF. Written as DNA, the CDR3 is TGTGCCAGCTTAGGTTCCAGGGAAGACGGGGAGCTGTTTTTT.

This chain uses TRBV27 with TRBJ2-2; a weak D match, TRBD2 (6 bases). The V and J ends lost 4 bases and 5 bases respectively, with 17 bases between them. This CDR3 is 16 amino acids long. CDR1 and CDR2 (germline): MNHEY, SMNVEV (reference sequence). CDR3 nucleotides: TGTGCCAGCAGTTCAGGCAGGACTAAAGTGACCGGGGAGCTGTTTTTT. Its protein is CASSSGRTKVTGELFF.

The CDR3 region is CASSPRGQANEQYF. The DNA for the CDR3 is TGTGCCAGCTCACCCCGGGGACAGGCTAACGAGCAGTACTTC. This rearrangement joins TRBV18 to TRBJ2-7, with 8 bases that match TRBD1. J lost 5 bases, V lost 3 bases, and 6 bases had no gene match. CDR1 KGHSH and CDR2 LQKENI come from the germline V gene. The CDR3 is 14 amino acids.

The V and J genes are TRBV2 and TRBJ2-1; possible D gene TRBD2, 6 bases. The CDR3 extends over 13 amino acids. The V gene's germline CDR1 is SNHLY and CDR2 FYNNEI. V lost 8 bases and J lost 0, with 8 bases in between. The CDR3 region is CASLRDSYNEQFF. CDR3 DNA sequence: TGTGCCAGCTTGCGGGACTCCTACAATGAGCAGTTCTTC.

This chain links TRBV2 with TRBJ2-3; D not certain. The V end lost 4 bases, the J end lost 2 bases, and 7 bases lay between the germline ends. CDR1 and CDR2 (germline): SNHLY, FYNNEI. The CDR3 is 13 amino acids. CDR3 protein: CASSGASTDTQYF. The CDR3 DNA reads TGTGCCAGCAGTGGCGCCTCCACAGATACGCAGTATTTT.

The chain employs TRBV27 and TRBJ2-1, with TRBD2 identical over 9 bases. The CDR3 length is 13 residues. Germline V gives CDR1 MNHEY, CDR2 SMNVEV (reference sequence). V lost 0 bases and J lost 9; bases outside the gene matches: 0. The CDR3 bases are TGTGCCAGCAGTTTATCTAGCGGGAGTGAGCAGTTCTTC. This translates into CASSLSSGSEQFF.

This chain uses TRBV30 with TRBJ2-3; 14 bases align to TRBD2. The trim removed 0 bases at V and 6 bases at J, leaving 8 bases unmatched. Germline V gene data show CDR1 as GTSNPN and CDR2 as SVGIG (reference sequence). The CDR3 loop spans 17 amino acids. The CDR3 loop reads CAWSVAGLAGVGDTQYF. In DNA, the CDR3 is TGTGCCTGGAGTGTAGCGGGACTAGCGGGAGTAGGGGATACGCAGTATTTT.

This chain uses TRBV7-2 with TRBJ2-3, with 7 nucleotides matching TRBD2. Germline V gene lookup returns CDR1 SGHTA and CDR2 FQGNSA. The trim removed 1 base at V and 2 bases at J, leaving 6 bases unmatched. This CDR3 has 16 amino acids. CDR3 residues: CASSLGPLAATDTQYF. CDR3 bases: TGTGCCAGCAGCTTAGGCCCCCTAGCGGCCACAGATACGCAGTATTTT.

The chain links TRBV14 to TRBJ1-1, with TRBD1 as a possible D gene (6 bases). This CDR3 contains 15 residues. Trimming took off 4 bases at V and 0 bases at J, with 12 bases between the two ends. Germline-derived CDR1 and CDR2 are SGHDN and FVKESK. The CDR3 DNA is TGTGCCAGCAGCCCTACGGGACACATGAACACTGAAGCTTTCTTT. It yields the protein CASSPTGHMNTEAFF.

This clone was counted a single time. The chain joins TRBV30 to TRBJ2-2; possibly TRBD2 for D (6 bases). This CDR3 is built from 14 residues. Looked up from germline, CDR1 is GTSNPN and CDR2 is SVGIG (reference sequence). V was pared by 5 bases and J by 4 bases, with 14 bases between. CDR3 loop: CAWAGTPSTGELFF. For the CDR3, the DNA is TGTGCCTGGGCCGGGACTCCTTCCACCGGGGAGCTGTTTTTT.

This clone showed up just a few times. CDR3: CAWSPGTGDTEAFF. DNA for the CDR3: TGTGCCTGGAGTCCCGGGACAGGGGACACTGAAGCTTTCTTT. V usage is TRBV30 and J usage is TRBJ1-1; 10 nucleotides match TRBD1. Germline V CDR1 and CDR2: GTSNPN, SVGIG (reference sequence). The J segment lost 3 bases and the V segment lost 2 bases, leaving 3 bases of the junction unmatched. CDR3 length equals 14 residues.

The chain combines TRBV27 with TRBJ1-1; TRBD1 matches 7 bases. CDR3 length: 14 residues. V gave up 3 bases and J gave up 3 bases; unmatched junction bases: 4. Germline V gene sequence: CDR1 MNHEY, CDR2 SMNVEV (reference sequence). CDR3 region: CASSFVQGYTEAFF. The CDR3, as DNA: TGTGCCAGCAGTTTCGTACAGGGGTACACTGAAGCTTTCTTT.

V is TRBV5-1 and J is TRBJ2-7; the D gene is possibly TRBD1 (6 bases). The length of the CDR3 is 14 residues. V was cut by 5 bases and J by 6 bases, with 18 bases left in between. Germline-derived CDR1 and CDR2 are SGHRS and YFSETQ. The CDR3 is CASRPGQGPGEQYF. Written as DNA, the CDR3 is TGCGCCAGCAGGCCCGGCCAGGGGCCGGGCGAGCAGTACTTC.

The gene calls are TRBV2 and TRBJ2-7; 12 bases are shared with TRBD1. The CDR3 covers 17 residues. V shed 3 bases, J shed 4 bases, and the junction held 10 bases outside the gene matches. Germline CDR1 and CDR2: SNHLY and FYNNEI. CDR3 protein: CASSDPGTGGLIYEQYF. CDR3 bases: TGTGCCAGCAGTGATCCCGGGACAGGGGGCCTAATTTACGAGCAGTACTTC.

This clone was picked up one time. This chain uses TRBV10-3 with TRBJ1-2; D uncertain. The CDR3 totals 12 residues. CDR1 is ENHRY, CDR2 SYGVKD, per germline. V dropped 1 base and J dropped 7 bases, with 7 bases sitting between them. CDR3 region: CAISELVSGYTF. The CDR3 nucleotides read TGTGCCATCAGTGAGTTGGTTAGTGGCTACACCTTC.

This clone was seen only once. The CDR3 DNA follows: TGTGCCAGCAGCTTAGCTGCGCGGGAGCGACGCGACGAGCAGTACTTC. It encodes CASSLAARERRDEQYF. This chain joins TRBV7-8 and TRBJ2-7; 7 bases align to TRBD2. Germline loops: CDR1 SGHVS, CDR2 FQNEAQ. The CDR3 has 16 residues. Trimming removed 0 bases from V and 5 bases from J; junction bases left unmatched: 10.

This clone was seen once. CDR3 amino acids: CASSSTSSYEQYF. In nucleotides, the CDR3 is TGTGCCAGCAGCTCGACTAGCTCCTACGAGCAGTACTTC. This rearrangement joins TRBV7-6 to TRBJ2-7, with D tentatively TRBD2 (6 bases). This CDR3 is 13 amino acids long. Germline V gene lookup returns CDR1 SGHVS and CDR2 FNYEAQ. The V and J ends lost 4 bases and 0 bases respectively, with 7 bases between them.

This clone was detected once. This sequence joins TRBV6-5 and TRBJ1-4; no definite D call. The CDR3 sequence is 14 residues long. Germline assignment: CDR1 MNHEY and CDR2 SVGAGI. Trimming took 7 bases from V and 4 from J, leaving 13 bases between them. The CDR3 DNA follows: TGTGCCAGCATTTCTCCAGGAAATAATGAAAAACTGTTTTTT. Protein product: CASISPGNNEKLFF.

The chain joins TRBV5-1 to TRBJ2-3, with TRBD2 as a possible D gene (5 bases). The CDR3 sequence is 14 residues long. Germline-derived CDR1 and CDR2 are SGHRS and YFSETQ. The V gene lost 0 bases and the J gene lost 2 bases, with 7 bases spanning the gap. CDR3 nucleotides: TGCGCCAGCAGCTTGGGGCGGGTCACAGATACGCAGTATTTT. The encoded protein is CASSLGRVTDTQYF.

This clone was picked up one time. The V call is TRBV24-1, the J call TRBJ2-3; D is ambiguous. Trimming took off 4 bases at V and 1 base at J, with 11 bases between the two ends. The germline CDR1 and CDR2 sequences are KGHDR and SFDVKD. This CDR3 contains 15 residues. Here the CDR3 DNA reads TGTGCCACCAGTGACCCCCGCGCTGGCACAGATACGCAGTATTTT. Translation: CATSDPRAGTDTQYF.